A single TCR beta chain is shown here with its context. What it binds is unknown. Using constant-segment primers, 5'RACE produced TCR alpha and TCR beta cDNA libraries carrying sample barcodes and UMIs. TCRdb re-derived calls from the 5' RACE reads in MiXCR, one entry per CDR3 protein. The table has tens of thousands of distinct CDR3 sequences, roughly an eighth seen once; the top ten hold around 25%. CDR1 LNHDA and CDR2 SQIVND come from the germline V gene (reference sequence). CDR3 size: 18 residues. V lost 9 bases to trimming and J lost 5 bases; unmatched junction nucleotides: 21. The sample belongs to a study of T-cell memory formation after mild COVID-19. Whole-study findings and limits: Memory from before infection featured some responding clones, which suggests cross-reactive memory joined. Contracting clones from day 15 to 85 had balanced CD4/CD8; later expanders favoured CD4+.

This TCR was sampled from a man between 18 and 35 years old who had mild COVID-19 (a few samples of this study predate the infection). Cell type and time point are not known. The chain uses TRBV19 and TRBJ2-5; 10 positions agree with TRBD1. The sample taken for sequencing was PBMCs or a T cell subset sorted from them (not recorded which). Written as DNA, the CDR3 is TGTGCCAGAGAAACCGCTATCGGGGACAGGGGCCCAGCGGAGACCCAGTACTTC. Translated, it gives CARETAIGDRGPAETQYF.